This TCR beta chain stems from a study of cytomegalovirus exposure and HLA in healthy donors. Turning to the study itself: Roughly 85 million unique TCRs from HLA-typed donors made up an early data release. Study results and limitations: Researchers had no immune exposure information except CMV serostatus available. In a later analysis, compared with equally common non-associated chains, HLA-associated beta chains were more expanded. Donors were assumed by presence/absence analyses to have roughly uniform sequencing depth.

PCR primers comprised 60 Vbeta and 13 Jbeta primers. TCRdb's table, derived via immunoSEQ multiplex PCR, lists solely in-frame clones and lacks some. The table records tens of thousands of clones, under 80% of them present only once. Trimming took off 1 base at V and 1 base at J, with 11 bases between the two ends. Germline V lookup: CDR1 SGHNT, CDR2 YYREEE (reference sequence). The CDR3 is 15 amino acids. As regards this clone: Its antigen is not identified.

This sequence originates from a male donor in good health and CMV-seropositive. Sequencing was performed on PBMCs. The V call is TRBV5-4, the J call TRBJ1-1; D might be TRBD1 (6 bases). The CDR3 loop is CASSLTGTPNTEAFF. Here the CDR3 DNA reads TGTGCCAGCAGCTTGACTGGGACACCGAACACTGAAGCTTTCTTT.